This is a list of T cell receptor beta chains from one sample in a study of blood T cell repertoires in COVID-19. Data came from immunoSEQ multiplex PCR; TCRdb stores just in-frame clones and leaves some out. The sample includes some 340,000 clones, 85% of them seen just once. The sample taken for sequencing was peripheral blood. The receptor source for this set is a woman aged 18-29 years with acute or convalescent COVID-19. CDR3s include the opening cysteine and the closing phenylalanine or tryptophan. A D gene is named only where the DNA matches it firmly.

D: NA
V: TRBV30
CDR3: CAWTGGGNSPLHF

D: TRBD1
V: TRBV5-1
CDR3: CASSLGRQGRSSPLHF

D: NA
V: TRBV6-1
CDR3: CASSEGPTPGFEKLFF

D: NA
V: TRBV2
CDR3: CATSQGKITEKLFF

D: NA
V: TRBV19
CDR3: CASSIGTATYEQYF

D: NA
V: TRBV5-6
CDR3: CASSDGQTDQPQHF

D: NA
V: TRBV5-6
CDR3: CASSLTDEAFF

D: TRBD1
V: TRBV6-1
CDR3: CASSDTGAHSGANVLTF

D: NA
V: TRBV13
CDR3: CASSLAGTNTGELFF

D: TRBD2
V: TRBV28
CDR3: CASSLGGRAVDTQYF

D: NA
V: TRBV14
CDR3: CASSQVGGNEQYF

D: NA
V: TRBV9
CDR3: CASSEWTDPHPFF

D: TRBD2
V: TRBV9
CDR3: CASSISGSEGNEQFF

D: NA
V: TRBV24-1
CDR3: CATSDSTGSGANVLTF

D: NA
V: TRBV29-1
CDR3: CSVEGSVSGNTIYF

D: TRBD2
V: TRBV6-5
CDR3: CASSSDLGLANYEQYF

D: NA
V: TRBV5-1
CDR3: CASSLAQDTQYF

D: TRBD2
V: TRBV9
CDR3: CASSARTSLPSTDTQYF

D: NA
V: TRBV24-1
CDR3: CATSDTQGNEQFF

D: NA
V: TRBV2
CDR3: CASTPMNYGYTF

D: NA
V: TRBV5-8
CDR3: CASRIQVPYLQETQYF

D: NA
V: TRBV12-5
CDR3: CASGSRGDTQYF

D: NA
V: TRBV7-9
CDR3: CASSRVRYGYTF

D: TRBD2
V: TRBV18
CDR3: CASSPLPSGRYEQFF

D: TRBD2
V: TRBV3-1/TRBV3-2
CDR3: CASSQASGRTDTQYF